This TCR beta chain is drawn from a study of beta chain features in type 1 diabetes. The overall study: Sorted cells examined across all samples numbered 85 million to 130 million.

By way of CD45RO/CCR7/CD25/CD127/CD95/CD27, the CD4+ regulatory, stem cell-like memory, central memory and naive cells were sorted. Per the germline V gene, CDR1 is MNHEY and CDR2 is SVGAGI. Trimming took off 6 bases at V and 5 bases at J, with 8 bases between the two ends. The CDR3 loop spans 12 amino acids. This clone was recorded a few times. Its antigen remains unidentified. Sequenced material consisted of expressed TCRB transcripts (all of the isolated RNA was reverse transcribed). The repertoire was sequenced with immunoSEQ multiplex PCR; TCRdb's copy has only in-frame clones and lacks some. The sample consists of 300,000 to 350,000 clones, approximately 8.2% of them appearing once. Study-level results: Within patients, naive, central memory and Treg TCRB repertoires seemed more similar than within healthy donors.

The sample taken for sequencing was central memory CD4+ T cells from blood. The chain carries TRBV6-5 and TRBJ2-4; D ambiguous. The receptor comes from a woman aged 18-30 years in good health. The CDR3 bases are TGTGCCAGCAGCCATACAGAAAACATTCAGTACTTC. This translates into CASSHTENIQYF.